The table lists the clone carrying this TCR beta chain with a few counts. The table came from immunoSEQ multiplex PCR; TCRdb's copy has only in-frame clones and leaves some out. The table lists about 250,000 clones, roughly four fifths of them singletons. This specimen belongs to a study of control samples from healthy donors and cancer patients. This CDR3 region has 14 residues. Between the trimmed V and J ends, which lost 4 bases and 1 base, there was a span of 9 bases. Per germline, CDR1 SGHNT and CDR2 YYREEE (reference sequence). The sample consisted of PBMCs. The J gene is TRBJ1-5, the V gene TRBV5-4; unclear D gene. This sequence was found in a woman aged 55-75 years with lung cancer. The DNA for the CDR3 is TGTGCCAGCAGCCAGGCTGGAAGCAATCAGCCCCAGCATTTT. It specifies CASSQAGSNQPQHF.